Below are 27 T cell receptor beta chains sequenced from a single sample in a study of T-cell memory formation after mild COVID-19. TCRdb processed the 5' RACE reads anew with MiXCR; each CDR3 protein has one entry. The table has roughly 410,000 distinct CDR3 sequences, 20% to 30% seen once. The material sequenced was PBMCs or a T cell subset sorted from them (not recorded which). The origin of the receptors is an adult woman who had mild COVID-19 (a few samples of this study predate the infection). Cell type and time point are not known.

This clonotype appeared a few times. The chain links TRBV6-5 to TRBJ1-1; 12 bases align to TRBD1. The CDR3 covers 15 residues. Losses at the gene ends were 6 bases for V and 11 bases for J; bases not matched to a gene: 13. CDR1 is MNHEY and CDR2 is SVGAGI in the germline V gene. The CDR3 reads CASSRGGQGAFGAFF. CDR3 nucleotide sequence: TGTGCCAGCAGCCGGGGGGGACAGGGGGCCTTTGGGGCTTTCTTT.

The chain links TRBV9 to TRBJ2-1; either TRBD1 or TRBD2 may fit D (7 bases each). This CDR3 spans 15 amino acids. Trimming pared 4 bases from V and 4 bases from J, leaving 15 bases between. Germline V lookup: CDR1 SGDLS, CDR2 YYNGEE. DNA for the CDR3: TGTGCCAGCAGCTCAGGGGGGAGGGAATACAATGAGCAGTTCTTC. Translated: CASSSGGREYNEQFF.

The CDR3 DNA sequence: TGCGCCAGCAGCCCTGGGACTAGCGGGGGGCCGAGATACAATGAGCAGTTCTTC. Translation gives CASSPGTSGGPRYNEQFF. The chain recombines TRBV5-1 with TRBJ2-1, with 15 bases aligning to TRBD2. The CDR3 contains 18 residues. Trimming removed 4 bases from V and 4 bases from J; junction bases left unmatched: 9. The V gene's germline CDR1 is SGHRS and CDR2 YFSETQ.

This clonotype was detected many times. V and J are TRBV5-1 and TRBJ2-1; 8 nucleotides line up with TRBD2. With V trimmed by 2 bases and J by 4 bases, 2 bases remained unmatched. The CDR3 contains 14 residues. Germline CDR1 SGHRS, CDR2 YFSETQ. The DNA of the CDR3 is TGCGCCAGCAGCTTCGGGGGGGAGTACAATGAGCAGTTCTTC. Amino acid sequence: CASSFGGEYNEQFF.

The chain carries TRBV7-6 and TRBJ2-5; 9 nucleotides agree with TRBD1. V lost 5 bases and J lost 5; bases outside the gene matches: 6. Germline-derived CDR1 and CDR2 are SGHVS and FNYEAQ. The CDR3 consists of 14 residues. The CDR3 loop is CASSQRQGGETQYF. CDR3 coding DNA: TGTGCCAGCAGCCAACGACAGGGGGGGGAGACCCAGTACTTC.

The chain combines TRBV4-2 with TRBJ2-7; 8 nucleotides align to TRBD1. The CDR3 has 15 residues. Germline CDR1 and CDR2: LGHNA and YNFKEQ. V lost 0 bases to trimming and J lost 2 bases; unmatched junction nucleotides: 3. CDR3 loop: CASSQEGQATYEQYF. For the CDR3, the DNA is TGTGCCAGCAGCCAAGAGGGACAGGCAACCTACGAGCAGTACTTC.

V and J are TRBV28 and TRBJ2-7; 14 bases fit TRBD2. V shed 5 bases, J shed 5 bases, and the junction held 8 bases outside the gene matches. The CDR3 extends over 16 amino acids. CDR1 MDHEN and CDR2 SYDVKM come from the germline V gene. CDR3 region: CASSLRLAGGEDEQYF. CDR3 DNA: TGTGCCAGCAGTCTTAGACTAGCGGGAGGGGAAGACGAGCAGTACTTC.

This clonotype has a handful of counts. The gene calls are TRBV18 and TRBJ1-5; D is undetermined. CDR3 length: 15 residues. Germline-derived CDR1 and CDR2 are KGHSH and LQKENI. Trimming removed 5 bases from V and 1 base from J, with 12 bases in between. The CDR3 sequence is CASSSGGLSNQPQHF. CDR3 DNA sequence: TGTGCCAGCTCATCGGGAGGCCTCAGCAATCAGCCCCAGCATTTT.

DNA of the CDR3: TGTGCCACCAGCAAAGGGTCTGGGGCCAACGTCCTGACTTTC. Translation gives CATSKGSGANVLTF. The chain joins TRBV24-1 to TRBJ2-6; D is ambiguous. V dropped 7 bases and J dropped 1 base, with 7 bases sitting between them. CDR1 is KGHDR and CDR2 is SFDVKD in the germline V gene. CDR3 length: 14 amino acids.

This rearrangement joins TRBV5-1 to TRBJ1-2; D is unresolved. This CDR3 comprises 15 residues. Per germline, CDR1 SGHRS and CDR2 YFSETQ. Between the trimmed V and J ends, which lost 0 bases and 0 bases, there was a span of 9 bases. CDR3 coding DNA: TGCGCCAGCAGCTTGGAACTCAGGTCTAACTATGGCTACACCTTC. This encodes CASSLELRSNYGYTF.

J is TRBJ1-6 and V is TRBV7-2, with no clear D. Trimming shortened V by 5 bases and J by 9 bases, and 8 bases separated the two germline ends. This CDR3 is built from 12 residues. CDR1 is SGHTA, CDR2 FQGNSA, per germline. The CDR3 is CASSPGSSPLHF. In DNA, the CDR3 is TGTGCCAGCAGCCCCGGGAGTTCACCCCTCCACTTT.

This clonotype turned up a few times. The CDR3, as DNA: TGTGCCAGCACCTCGGCTGGGGGGGTTTACTACAATGAGCAGTTCTTC. It specifies CASTSAGGVYYNEQFF. The rearrangement links TRBV11-2 to TRBJ2-1; 7 bases are shared with TRBD2. The germline V gene encodes CDR1 SGHAT and CDR2 FQNNGV. CDR3 size: 16 residues. Germline trimming cut 7 bases from V and 3 bases from J; bases unmatched to any gene: 12.

This clonotype occurred once. V usage is TRBV7-8 and J usage is TRBJ2-5; weak D call: TRBD2 (6 bases). This CDR3 has 19 residues. Trimming left V 4 bases short and J 1 base short, with 25 bases between. Per germline, CDR1 SGHVS and CDR2 FQNEAQ. As DNA, the CDR3 is TGTGCCAGCAGCTCCGGCGGGGAGCGCGCTTATTCGATCCAAGAGACCCAGTACTTC. It codes for CASSSGGERAYSIQETQYF.

This clonotype has only a few counts. The V gene is TRBV12-3 or TRBV12-4, the J gene TRBJ1-2, with D possibly matching TRBD1 (5 bases). Trimming removed 6 bases from V and 5 bases from J, with 16 bases in between. The CDR3 totals 14 residues. CDR3 sequence (DNA): TGTGCCAGCAGCTCGGGGGTATCTCAATATGGCTACACCTTC. As protein: CASSSGVSQYGYTF.

The sample holds a few counts of this clonotype. The chain is built from TRBV4-1 and TRBJ1-2; no clear D gene. Germline-derived CDR1 and CDR2 are MGHRA and YSYEKL. The CDR3 runs 14 residues. V was clipped by 4 bases and J by 4 bases, with 13 bases between them. The CDR3 DNA follows: TGCGCCAGCAGCCCCTCCCCTCGGGGCTATGGCTACACCTTC. Residues: CASSPSPRGYGYTF.

The chain recombines TRBV6-2 or TRBV6-3 with TRBJ2-7, with a tentative D call TRBD1 (6 bases). The CDR3 loop spans 14 amino acids. V gave up 6 bases and J gave up 6 bases, with 18 bases separating them. Germline CDR1 and CDR2: MNHEY and SVGEGT. The CDR3 is CASRPVNRVSEQYF. The CDR3 coding sequence is TGTGCCAGCAGGCCAGTAAACAGGGTCTCCGAGCAGTACTTC.

This rearrangement joins TRBV12-5 to TRBJ2-3, with 7 bases fitting TRBD1. V dropped 3 bases and J dropped 4; count of bases not matched to a gene: 4. The CDR3 has 14 residues. CDR1 is LGHNT and CDR2 is FRNRAP in the germline V gene. The CDR3 sequence: CASGLGQGADTQYF. The CDR3 DNA reads as TGTGCTAGTGGTTTAGGGCAGGGGGCAGATACGCAGTATTTT.

This clonotype was seen more than once but under ten times. This sequence joins TRBV30 and TRBJ2-1; unclear D gene. The CDR3 length is 15 residues. Germline V gene sequence: CDR1 GTSNPN, CDR2 SVGIG (reference sequence). Trimming pared 1 base from V and 1 base from J, leaving 11 bases between. The CDR3 DNA sequence: TGTGCCTGGAGTGGATCAGCGTTTTCCTACAATGAGCAGTTCTTC. This codes for CAWSGSAFSYNEQFF.

There are a few counts of this clonotype. A junction boundary mismatches the germline segment, possibly from a read error. This chain joins TRBV20-1 and TRBJ2-3, with D possibly TRBD2 on 5 matching bases. The germline CDR1 and CDR2 sequences are DFQATT and SNEGSKA (reference sequence). The CDR3 sequence is 13 residues long. The CDR3 sequence: CSARESSIDTQYF. The CDR3 nucleotides are TGCAGTGCTAGAGAATCTAGCATAGATACGCAGTATTTT.

The chain carries TRBV11-2 and TRBJ2-5; D perhaps matches TRBD2 (6 bases). The germline V gene encodes CDR1 SGHAT and CDR2 FQNNGV. The CDR3 has 14 amino acids. The V and J ends lost 4 bases and 1 base respectively, with 10 bases between them. The CDR3: CASSSSGFQETQYF. As DNA, the CDR3 is TGTGCCAGCAGCTCAAGCGGGTTCCAAGAGACCCAGTACTTC.

This clonotype was detected many times. J is TRBJ2-5 and V is TRBV18, with D uncertain. The CDR3 extends over 12 amino acids. V dropped 4 bases and J dropped 0 bases, with 3 bases sitting between them. Germline lookup yields CDR1 KGHSH and CDR2 LQKENI. Here the CDR3 reads CASSQNQETQYF. In nucleotides, the CDR3 is TGTGCCAGCTCACAGAACCAAGAGACCCAGTACTTC.

This clonotype occurred a few times. The rearrangement links TRBV12-3 or TRBV12-4 to TRBJ1-4; D not certain. With 2 bases removed from V and 7 bases from J, the gap between germline ends came to 14 bases. CDR3 size: 15 residues. The chain's CDR3 is CASSLYGAGGEKLFF. The CDR3 DNA is TGTGCCAGCAGTTTATATGGAGCCGGCGGTGAAAAACTGTTTTTT.

The genes are TRBV5-1 and TRBJ2-5; maybe TRBD2 (7 bases). The CDR3 extends over 16 amino acids. V lost 0 bases to trimming and J lost 5 bases, with 17 bases between them. Looked up from germline, CDR1 is SGHRS and CDR2 is YFSETQ. The CDR3 region has the DNA TGCGCCAGCAGCTTGGAACCGGGGGGCATGAGGGAGACCCAGTACTTC. The encoded protein is CASSLEPGGMRETQYF.

V gene TRBV5-1 combines with J gene TRBJ1-1; unclear D gene. V shed 0 bases and J shed 1 base, with 7 bases lying between them. Germline lookup yields CDR1 SGHRS and CDR2 YFSETQ. There are 14 residues in the CDR3. CDR3 in amino acids: CASSLEAGNTEAFF. The CDR3 DNA reads as TGCGCCAGCAGCTTGGAGGCGGGGAACACTGAAGCTTTCTTT.

This clonotype was found a few times. The chain recombines TRBV5-1 with TRBJ2-5; 7 bases map to TRBD1. The length of the CDR3 is 14 residues. Germline CDR1 SGHRS, CDR2 YFSETQ. Trimming cost V 3 bases and J 4 bases; bases outside gene matches: 6. In DNA form, the CDR3 reads TGCGCCAGCAGCTCGGATCACAGGGGAGAGACCCAGTACTTC. Translated: CASSSDHRGETQYF.

The gene calls are TRBV6-5 and TRBJ2-4, with D maybe TRBD2 (5 bases). V dropped 9 bases and J dropped 3 bases, with 21 bases sitting between them. The CDR3 sequence is 16 residues long. Per germline, CDR1 MNHEY and CDR2 SVGAGI. The CDR3 reads CASRRRPPGGKNIQYF. CDR3 sequence (DNA): TGTGCCAGTAGAAGAAGGCCCCCAGGAGGCAAAAACATTCAGTACTTC.

The chain is built from TRBV4-1 and TRBJ2-1; no definite D call. The CDR3 runs 16 residues. Trimming took off 0 bases at V and 1 base at J, with 10 bases between the two ends. Looked up from germline, CDR1 is MGHRA and CDR2 is YSYEKL. The CDR3 here is CASSQDQVTSYNEQFF. The CDR3 nucleotides read TGCGCCAGCAGCCAAGATCAGGTCACGTCCTACAATGAGCAGTTCTTC.